The clone carrying this T cell receptor (beta chain) was counted at least ten times. This entry is derived from a study of patients and donors after allogeneic stem cell transplantation. TCRdb called the RT-PCR reads again in MiXCR, with one record for every CDR3 protein. This table has roughly 30,000 distinct CDR3 sequences, 6.5% to 7% appearing once. The CDR3 contains 15 residues. With 5 bases removed from V and 3 bases from J, the gap between germline ends came to 16 bases. The germline V gene has CDR1 SEHNR and CDR2 FQNEAQ (reference sequence). The sample taken for sequencing was blood, either unsorted or a sorted T cell fraction (not recorded which). This clonotype was sampled from a human donor who was either an allogeneic HSCT recipient or a stem cell or donor lymphocyte infusion donor (not recorded which). It is not recorded whose cells these are; they may come from a transplant donor. The chain joins TRBV7-9 to TRBJ1-2; TRBD1 might be the D (5 bases). DNA of the CDR3: TGTGCCAGCAGCACCGGGACGGAAATCCACTATGGCTACACCTTC. Its translation is CASSTGTEIHYGYTF.